The count of the clone carrying this T cell receptor (beta chain) is one. TCRdb's copy holds only in-frame clones and misses some; the assay was immunoSEQ multiplex PCR. This table has about 470,000 clones, roughly 77% appearing once. The CDR3 consists of 15 residues. Germline trimming cut 6 bases from V and 0 bases from J; bases unmatched to any gene: 4. Germline CDR1 is SGHTA and CDR2 is FQGTGA. The sample originates from a study of shared clonotypes between healthy human individuals. This clonotype originated in a woman in her thirties or forties in good health. Some clones in this sample may be carry-over from other donors' samples. The sequenced sample was PBMCs. The J gene is TRBJ2-5, the V gene TRBV7-3, with TRBD2 identical over 10 bases. For the CDR3, the DNA is TGTGCCAGCAGACCGGGACTAGCGTACCAAGAGACCCAGTACTTC. As protein: CASRPGLAYQETQYF.